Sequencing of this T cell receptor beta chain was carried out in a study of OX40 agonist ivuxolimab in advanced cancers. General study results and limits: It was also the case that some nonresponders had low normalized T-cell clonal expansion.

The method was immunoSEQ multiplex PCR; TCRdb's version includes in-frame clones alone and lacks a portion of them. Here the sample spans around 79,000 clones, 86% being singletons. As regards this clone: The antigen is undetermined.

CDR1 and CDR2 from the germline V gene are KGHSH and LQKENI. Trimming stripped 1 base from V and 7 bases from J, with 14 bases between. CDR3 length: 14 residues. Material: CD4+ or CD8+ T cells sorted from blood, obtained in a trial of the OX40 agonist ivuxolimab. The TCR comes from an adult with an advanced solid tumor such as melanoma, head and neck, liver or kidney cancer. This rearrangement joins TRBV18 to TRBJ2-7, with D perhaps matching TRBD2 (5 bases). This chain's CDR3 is CASSPLGETGEQYF. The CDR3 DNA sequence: TGTGCCAGCTCACCACTCGGAGAAACGGGGGAGCAGTACTTC.